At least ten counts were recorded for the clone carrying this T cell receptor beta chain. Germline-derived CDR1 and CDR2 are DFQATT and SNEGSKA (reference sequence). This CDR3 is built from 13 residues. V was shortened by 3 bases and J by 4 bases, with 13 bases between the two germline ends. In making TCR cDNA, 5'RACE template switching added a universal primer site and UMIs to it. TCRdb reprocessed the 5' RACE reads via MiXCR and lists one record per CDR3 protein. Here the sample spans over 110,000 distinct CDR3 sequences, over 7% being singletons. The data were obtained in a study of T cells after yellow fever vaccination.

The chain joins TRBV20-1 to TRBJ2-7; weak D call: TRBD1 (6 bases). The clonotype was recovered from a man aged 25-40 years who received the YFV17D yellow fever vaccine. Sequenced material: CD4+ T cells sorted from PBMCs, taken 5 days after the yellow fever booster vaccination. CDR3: CSASRTDTYEQYF. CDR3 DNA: TGCAGTGCTAGCCGGACAGACACTTACGAGCAGTACTTC.